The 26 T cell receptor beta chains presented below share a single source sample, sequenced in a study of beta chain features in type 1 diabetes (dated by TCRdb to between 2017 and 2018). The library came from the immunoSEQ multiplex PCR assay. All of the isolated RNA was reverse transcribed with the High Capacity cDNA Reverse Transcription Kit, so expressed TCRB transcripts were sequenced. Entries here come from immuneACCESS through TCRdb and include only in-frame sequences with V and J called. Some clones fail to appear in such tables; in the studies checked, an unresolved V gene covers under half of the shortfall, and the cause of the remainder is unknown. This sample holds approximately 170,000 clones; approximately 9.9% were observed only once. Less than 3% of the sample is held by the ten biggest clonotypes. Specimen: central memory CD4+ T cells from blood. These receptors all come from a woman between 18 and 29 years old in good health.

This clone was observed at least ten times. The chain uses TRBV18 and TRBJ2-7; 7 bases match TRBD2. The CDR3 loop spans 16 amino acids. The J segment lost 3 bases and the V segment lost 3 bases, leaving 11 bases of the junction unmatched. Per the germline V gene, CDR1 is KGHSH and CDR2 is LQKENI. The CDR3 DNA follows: TGTGCCAGCTCACCGGGGCCCGGGGGGAACCTCTACGAGCAGTACTTC. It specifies CASSPGPGGNLYEQYF.

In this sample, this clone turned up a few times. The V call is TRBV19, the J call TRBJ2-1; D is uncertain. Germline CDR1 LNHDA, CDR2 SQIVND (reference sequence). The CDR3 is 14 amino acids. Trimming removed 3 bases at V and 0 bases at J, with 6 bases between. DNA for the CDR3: TGTGCCAGTAGTATGGAGAGCTCCTACAATGAGCAGTTCTTC. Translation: CASSMESSYNEQFF.

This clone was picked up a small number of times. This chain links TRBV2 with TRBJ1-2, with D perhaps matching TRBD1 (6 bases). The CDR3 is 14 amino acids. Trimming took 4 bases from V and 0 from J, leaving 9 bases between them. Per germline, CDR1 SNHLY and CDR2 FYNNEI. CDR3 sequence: CASSVDRTNYGYTF. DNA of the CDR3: TGTGCCAGCAGTGTAGACAGGACTAACTATGGCTACACCTTC.

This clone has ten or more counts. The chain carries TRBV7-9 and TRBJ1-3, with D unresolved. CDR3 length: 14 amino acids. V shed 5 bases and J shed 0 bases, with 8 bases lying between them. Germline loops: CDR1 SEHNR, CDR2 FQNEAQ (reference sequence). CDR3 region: CASSVDISGNTIYF. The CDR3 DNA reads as TGTGCCAGCAGCGTCGACATCTCTGGAAACACCATATATTTT.

For the CDR3, the DNA is TGTGCCAGTACGGATCCCGGGACAGGGTCCTACGAGCAGTACTTC. Residues: CASTDPGTGSYEQYF. The gene calls are TRBV19 and TRBJ2-7; 9 bases line up with TRBD1. V shed 7 bases, J shed 1 base, and the junction held 8 bases outside the gene matches. This CDR3 contains 15 residues. The V gene's germline CDR1 is LNHDA and CDR2 SQIVND (reference sequence).

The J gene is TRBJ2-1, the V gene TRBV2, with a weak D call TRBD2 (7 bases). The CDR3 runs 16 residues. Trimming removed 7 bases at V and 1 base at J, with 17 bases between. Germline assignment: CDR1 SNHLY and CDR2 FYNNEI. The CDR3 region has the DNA TGTGCCAGCAAGATAGGGGGGGCATGGTCCTACAATGAGCAGTTCTTC. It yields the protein CASKIGGAWSYNEQFF.

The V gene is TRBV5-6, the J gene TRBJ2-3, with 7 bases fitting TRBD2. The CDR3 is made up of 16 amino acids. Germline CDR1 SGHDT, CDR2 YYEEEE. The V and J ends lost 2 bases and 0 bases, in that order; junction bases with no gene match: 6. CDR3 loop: CASSFRTSSSTDTQYF. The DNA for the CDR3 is TGTGCCAGCAGCTTCAGGACTAGTTCTAGCACAGATACGCAGTATTTT.

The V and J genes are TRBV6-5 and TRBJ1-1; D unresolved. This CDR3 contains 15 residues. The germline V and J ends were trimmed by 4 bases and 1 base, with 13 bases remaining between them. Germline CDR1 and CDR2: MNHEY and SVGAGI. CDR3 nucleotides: TGTGCCAGCAGTTTTGGAGGGCTCCCGAACACTGAAGCTTTCTTT. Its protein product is CASSFGGLPNTEAFF.

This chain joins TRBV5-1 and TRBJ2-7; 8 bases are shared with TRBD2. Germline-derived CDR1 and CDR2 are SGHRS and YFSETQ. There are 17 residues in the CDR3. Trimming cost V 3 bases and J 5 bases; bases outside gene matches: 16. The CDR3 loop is CASSSPLAGGDQNEQYF. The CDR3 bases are TGCGCCAGCAGCTCCCCACTCGCGGGGGGTGATCAGAACGAGCAGTACTTC. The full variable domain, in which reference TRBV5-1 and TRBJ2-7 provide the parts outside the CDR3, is KAGVTQTPRYLIKTRGQQVTLSCSPISGHRSVSWYQQTPGQGLQFLFEYFSETQRNKGNFPGRFSGRQFSNSRSEMNVSTLELGDSALYLCASSSPLAGGDQNEQYFGPGTRLTVT.

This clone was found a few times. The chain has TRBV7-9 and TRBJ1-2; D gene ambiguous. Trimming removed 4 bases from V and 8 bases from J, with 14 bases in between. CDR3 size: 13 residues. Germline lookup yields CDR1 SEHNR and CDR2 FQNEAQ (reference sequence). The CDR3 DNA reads TGTGCCAGCAGCTCCCCCGAGACAATGGGCTACACCTTC. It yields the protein CASSSPETMGYTF.

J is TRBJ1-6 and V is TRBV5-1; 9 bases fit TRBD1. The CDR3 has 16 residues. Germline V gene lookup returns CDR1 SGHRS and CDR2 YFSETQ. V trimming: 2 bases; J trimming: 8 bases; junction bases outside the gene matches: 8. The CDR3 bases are TGCGCCAGCAGCTTATTAGATGGGACAGGGCATTCACCCCTCCACTTT. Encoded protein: CASSLLDGTGHSPLHF. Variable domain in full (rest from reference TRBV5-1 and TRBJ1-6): KAGVTQTPRYLIKTRGQQVTLSCSPISGHRSVSWYQQTPGQGLQFLFEYFSETQRNKGNFPGRFSGRQFSNSRSEMNVSTLELGDSALYLCASSLLDGTGHSPLHFGNGTRLTVT.

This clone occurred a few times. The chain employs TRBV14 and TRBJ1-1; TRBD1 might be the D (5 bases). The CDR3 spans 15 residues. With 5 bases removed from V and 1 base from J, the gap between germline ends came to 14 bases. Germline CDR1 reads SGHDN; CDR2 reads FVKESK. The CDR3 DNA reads TGTGCCAGCAGCTCTCAGGGAACGGGGAACACTGAAGCTTTCTTT. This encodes CASSSQGTGNTEAFF.

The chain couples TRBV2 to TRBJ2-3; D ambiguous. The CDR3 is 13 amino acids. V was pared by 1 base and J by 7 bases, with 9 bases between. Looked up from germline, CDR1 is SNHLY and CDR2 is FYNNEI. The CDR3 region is CASSEVLGYTQYF. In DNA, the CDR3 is TGTGCCAGCAGTGAAGTGTTGGGCTATACGCAGTATTTT.

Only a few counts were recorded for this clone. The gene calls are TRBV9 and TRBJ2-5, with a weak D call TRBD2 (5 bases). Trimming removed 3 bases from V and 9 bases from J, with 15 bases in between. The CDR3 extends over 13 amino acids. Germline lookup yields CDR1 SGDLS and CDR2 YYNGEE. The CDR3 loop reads CASSALPERAQYF. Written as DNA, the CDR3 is TGTGCCAGCAGCGCCCTCCCCGAGAGGGCCCAGTACTTC. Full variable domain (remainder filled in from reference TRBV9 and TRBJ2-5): DSGVTQTPKHLITATGQRVTLRCSPRSGDLSVYWYQQSLDQGLQFLIQYYNGEERAKGNILERFSAQQFPDLHSELNLSSLELGDSALYFCASSALPERAQYFGPGTRLLVL.

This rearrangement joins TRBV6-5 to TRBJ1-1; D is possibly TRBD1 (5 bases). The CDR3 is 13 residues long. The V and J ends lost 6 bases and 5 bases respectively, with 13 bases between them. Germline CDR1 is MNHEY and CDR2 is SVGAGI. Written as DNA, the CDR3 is TGTGCCAGCAGCTCCGGGACTGGTACTGAAGCTTTCTTT. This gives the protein CASSSGTGTEAFF.

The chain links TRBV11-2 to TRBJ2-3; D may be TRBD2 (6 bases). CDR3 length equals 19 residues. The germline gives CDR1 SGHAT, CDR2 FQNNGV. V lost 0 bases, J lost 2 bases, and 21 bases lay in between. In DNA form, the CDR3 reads TGTGCCAGCAGCTTAGATCCCCCGGGGGAAGCGGCCTTCACAGATACGCAGTATTTT. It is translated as CASSLDPPGEAAFTDTQYF.

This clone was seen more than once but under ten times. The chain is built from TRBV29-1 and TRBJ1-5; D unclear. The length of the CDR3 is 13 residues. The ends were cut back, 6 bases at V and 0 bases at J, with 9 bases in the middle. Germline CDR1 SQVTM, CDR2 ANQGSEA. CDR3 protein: CSVADYSNQPQHF. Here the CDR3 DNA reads TGCAGCGTGGCGGATTATAGCAATCAGCCCCAGCATTTT.

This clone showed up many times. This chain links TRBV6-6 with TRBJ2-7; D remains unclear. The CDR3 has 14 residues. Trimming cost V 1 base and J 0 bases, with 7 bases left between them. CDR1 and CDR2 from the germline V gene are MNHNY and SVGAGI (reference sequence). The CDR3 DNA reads TGTGCCAGCAGTTACTGGCCTAGCTCCTACGAGCAGTACTTC. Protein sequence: CASSYWPSSYEQYF.

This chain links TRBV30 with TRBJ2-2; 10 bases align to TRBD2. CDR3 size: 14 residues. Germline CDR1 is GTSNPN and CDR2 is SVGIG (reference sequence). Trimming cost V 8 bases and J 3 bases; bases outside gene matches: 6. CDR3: CAAWTSGYTGELFF. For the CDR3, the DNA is TGTGCCGCATGGACTAGCGGTTACACCGGGGAGCTGTTTTTT.

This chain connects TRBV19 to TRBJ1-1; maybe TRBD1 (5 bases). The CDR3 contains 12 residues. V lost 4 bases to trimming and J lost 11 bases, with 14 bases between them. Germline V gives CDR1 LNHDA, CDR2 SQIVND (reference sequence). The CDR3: CASSTRGLQAFF. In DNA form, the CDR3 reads TGTGCCAGTAGTACCCGGGGGTTACAGGCTTTCTTT.

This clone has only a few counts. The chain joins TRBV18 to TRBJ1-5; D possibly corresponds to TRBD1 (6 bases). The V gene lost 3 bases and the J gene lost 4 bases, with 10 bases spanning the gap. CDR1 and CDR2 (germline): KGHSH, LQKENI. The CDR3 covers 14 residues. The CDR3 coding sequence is TGTGCCAGCTCACCCGACAGGCTGAATCAGCCCCAGCATTTT. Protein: CASSPDRLNQPQHF.

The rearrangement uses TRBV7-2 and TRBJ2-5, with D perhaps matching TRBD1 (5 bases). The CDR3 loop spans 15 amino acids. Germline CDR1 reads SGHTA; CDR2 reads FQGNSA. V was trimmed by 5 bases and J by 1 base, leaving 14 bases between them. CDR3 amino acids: CASSPRAQIQETQYF. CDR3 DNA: TGTGCCAGCAGCCCCAGGGCCCAAATCCAAGAGACCCAGTACTTC.

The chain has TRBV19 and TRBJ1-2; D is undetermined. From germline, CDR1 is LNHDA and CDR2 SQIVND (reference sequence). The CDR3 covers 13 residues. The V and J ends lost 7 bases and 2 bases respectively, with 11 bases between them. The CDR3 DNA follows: TGTGCCAGTACGGCGATACAGAACTATGGCTACACCTTC. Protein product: CASTAIQNYGYTF.

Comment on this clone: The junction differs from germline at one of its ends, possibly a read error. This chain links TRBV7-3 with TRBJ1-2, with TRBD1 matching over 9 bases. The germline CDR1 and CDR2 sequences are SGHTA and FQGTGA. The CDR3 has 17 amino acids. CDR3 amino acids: CAGSLVGTGTTNYGYTF. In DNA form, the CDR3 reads TGTGCCGGCAGCTTAGTCGGGACAGGGACTACTAACTATGGCTACACCTTC. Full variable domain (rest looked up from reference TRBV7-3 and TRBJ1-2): GAGVSQTPSNKVTEKGKYVELRCDPISGHTALYWYRQSLGQGPEFLIYFQGTGAADDSGLPNDRFFAVRPEGSVSTLKIQRTERGDSAVYLCAGSLVGTGTTNYGYTFGSGTRLTVV.

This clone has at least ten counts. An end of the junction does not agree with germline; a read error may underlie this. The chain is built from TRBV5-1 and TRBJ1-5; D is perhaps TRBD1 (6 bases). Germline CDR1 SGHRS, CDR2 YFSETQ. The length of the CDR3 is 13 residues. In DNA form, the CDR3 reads TGCGCCAGCAGTTTGGGGGCCAATCAGCCCCAGCATTTT. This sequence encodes CASSLGANQPQHF.

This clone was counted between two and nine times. The CDR3 region is CASRLQGGSYEQYF. The CDR3 nucleotides read TGTGCCAGCAGACTACAGGGGGGGTCCTACGAGCAGTACTTC. This chain links TRBV2 with TRBJ2-7, with a tentative D call TRBD1 (8 bases). Per germline, CDR1 SNHLY and CDR2 FYNNEI. The CDR3 sequence is 14 residues long. With 6 bases removed from V and 1 base from J, the gap between germline ends came to 13 bases.